This T cell receptor (beta chain) was observed in a study of cytotoxic CD8 clonotypes in ibrutinib-treated CLL. This clone was observed a handful of times. Around 2.2 micrograms of genomic DNA came from cryopreserved PBMCs for TCR beta libraries. The repertoire was sequenced with immunoSEQ multiplex PCR; TCRdb's copy has only in-frame clones and lacks some. This table has around 41,000 clones, under 80% appearing once. The V gene lost 5 bases and the J gene lost 4 bases, with 14 bases spanning the gap. The CDR3 loop spans 13 amino acids. Germline V gene sequence: CDR1 GTSNPN, CDR2 SVGIG (reference sequence).

The source material was PBMCs, sampled at disease progression, from a patient treated with ibrutinib. The chain couples TRBV30 to TRBJ1-2; D is perhaps TRBD1 (5 bases). The TCR originated in a human donor with chronic lymphocytic leukemia. CDR3 sequence: CAWETVWGYGYTF. DNA of the CDR3: TGTGCCTGGGAGACAGTTTGGGGCTATGGCTACACCTTC.